Listed below are T cell receptor beta chains from one sample, sequenced in a study of control samples from healthy donors and cancer patients. Sequencing was performed with immunoSEQ multiplex PCR; in TCRdb, only in-frame clones are kept and a portion is missing. The repertoire includes roughly 80,000 clones, around nine tenths of them detected once, and 4.5% to 6% sits in the top ten. Sequenced: blood. The source of these receptors is a woman aged 50 to 60 in good health. Both conserved end residues are part of each CDR3. The D gene is left open where the match is weak. Only some rows state a clone size, as once, few, many or a class for expanded clones.

TRBJ2-3 | NA | TRBV5-8 | TRBD2 | TGTGCCAGCAGCTGGGGGACTAGCTCTTCCACAGATACGCAGTATTTT | CASSWGTSSSTDTQYF
TRBJ2-1 | NA | TRBV4-1 | NA | TGCGCCAGCAGCCAAGTCCCTAGGGATGAGCAGTTCTTC | CASSQVPRDEQFF
TRBJ2-7 | NA | TRBV27 | TRBD1 | TGTGCCAGCAGTTTATCAGACAGGGCCGAGCAGTACTTC | CASSLSDRAEQYF
TRBJ1-2 | few | TRBV30 | NA | TGTGCCTGGAGTGAGGGCTACGGCGGTGGCTACACCTTC | CAWSEGYGGGYTF
TRBJ1-5 | few | TRBV9 | TRBD1 | TGTGCCAGCAGCGTAGATGGGTCAGGGGGTCAGCCCCAGCATTTT | CASSVDGSGGQPQHF
TRBJ2-7 | NA | TRBV25-1 | NA | TGTGCCAGCAGTGATCGCGGGGTCTTCTACGAGCAGTACTTC | CASSDRGVFYEQYF
TRBJ1-3 | NA | TRBV30 | NA | TGTGCCTGGAGTGTACCAGTTTTCTCTGGAAACACCATATATTTT | CAWSVPVFSGNTIYF
TRBJ2-5 | NA | TRBV18 | NA | TGTGCCAGCTCACCAAGGGCTCAAGAGACCCAGTACTTC | CASSPRAQETQYF
TRBJ1-1 | NA | TRBV30 | TRBD1 | TGTGCCTGTTATACAGGGGGCTTGAACACTGAAGCTTTCTTT | CACYTGGLNTEAFF
TRBJ1-1 | NA | TRBV11-2 | TRBD1 | TGTGCCAGCAGCTCCGGGACAGGGGAACCTGAAGCTTTCTTT | CASSSGTGEPEAFF
TRBJ2-1 | NA | TRBV5-1 | NA | TGCGCCAGCAGCTTGGGACTGGGTATTTATGAGCAGTTCTTC | CASSLGLGIYEQFF
TRBJ2-4 | NA | TRBV29-1 | NA | TGCAGCGTTGAGGGGGCAGGGAACATTCAGTACTTC | CSVEGAGNIQYF
TRBJ1-1 | NA | TRBV12-5 | NA | TGTGCTAGTGCACAGAACACTGAAGCTTTCTTT | CASAQNTEAFF
TRBJ2-7 | NA | TRBV24-1 | NA | TGTGCCACCAGCTCCGGGACAACCTACGAGCAGTACTTC | CATSSGTTYEQYF
TRBJ2-1 | NA | TRBV20-1 | NA | TGCAGTGCTAGAGATCATGAGCAGTTCTTC | CSARDHEQFF
TRBJ1-6 | few | TRBV25-1 | TRBD1 | TGTGCCAGGGGGACAGGGGGGAATTCACCCCTCCACTTT | CARGTGGNSPLHF
TRBJ2-2 | NA | TRBV19 | TRBD2 | TGTGCCAGTAGTCCTGGGGGGGGGACTACCACCGGGGAGCTGTTTTTT | CASSPGGGTTTGELFF